This T cell receptor (beta chain) is drawn from a study of cytomegalovirus exposure and HLA in healthy donors. Whole-study findings and limits: Testing in vitro showed three CMV-associated chains specific for CMV antigens. Associated with cytomegalovirus, according to the listing, were 150 to 200 TCR beta chains.

Profiled with immunoSEQ multiplex PCR; TCRdb holds only in-frame clones, not every one. The sample shows 100,000 to 120,000 clones, around 82% of them seen only once. The CDR3 has 15 residues. CDR1 and CDR2 from the germline V gene are ENHRY and SYGVKD. V was clipped by 5 bases and J by 1 base; unmatched bases: 4. The donors belonged to the roughly 110-subject validation cohort, separate from the roughly 700-subject first cohort. Turning to this clone: Antigen: not known.

The chain has TRBV10-3 and TRBJ2-5, with 10 bases identical to TRBD1. Material for sequencing was PBMCs. The sequence was collected from a woman aged 18 to 35 in good health and CMV-seronegative. The CDR3, as DNA: TGTGCCATCAGTCCGGGACAGGGGTCCCAAGAGACCCAGTACTTC. Translation gives CAISPGQGSQETQYF.